These 24 T cell receptor beta chains came from one sample sequenced in a study of blood T cell repertoires in COVID-19. The protocol was immunoSEQ multiplex PCR, while the TCRdb copy is restricted to in-frame clones and leaves out a portion. The data hold 75,000 to 100,000 clones, with approximately 89% observed a single time. The sample consisted of peripheral blood. These receptors were obtained from a human donor in a cohort sampled during active COVID-19.

This clone was detected only a few times. This chain uses TRBV2 with TRBJ1-3; 8 positions agree with TRBD1. This CDR3 spans 17 amino acids. Germline loops: CDR1 SNHLY, CDR2 FYNNEI. V dropped 9 bases and J dropped 2; count of bases not matched to a gene: 15. In DNA, the CDR3 is TGTGCCAGTTCCCTTGGACAGGGACAGTACACTGGAAACACCATATATTTT. As protein: CASSLGQGQYTGNTIYF.

The genes are TRBV11-2 and TRBJ2-2; D is possibly TRBD2 (6 bases). V gave up 5 bases and J gave up 5 bases, with 21 bases separating them. The germline V gene has CDR1 SGHAT and CDR2 FQNNGV. This CDR3 is 17 amino acids long. The CDR3 region is CASSPRGRELGTGELFF. In DNA form, the CDR3 reads TGTGCCAGCAGCCCCCGGGGCCGGGAGTTGGGGACCGGGGAGCTGTTTTTT.

The CDR3 DNA reads TGTGCCGTTCTTTCAGCGGCCACAGATACGCAGTATTTT. Translation gives CAVLSAATDTQYF. The chain is built from TRBV10-3 and TRBJ2-3, with a tentative D call TRBD2 (5 bases). The CDR3 sequence is 13 residues long. Looked up from germline, CDR1 is ENHRY and CDR2 is SYGVKD. V lost 11 bases to trimming and J lost 2 bases, with 14 bases between them.

This clone was counted a single time. The chain combines TRBV6-2 or TRBV6-3 with TRBJ2-2; no definite D call. CDR1 MNHEY and CDR2 SVGEGT come from the germline V gene. The CDR3 runs 12 residues. Trimming cost V 4 bases and J 4 bases, with 4 bases left between them. The CDR3 is CASSFLTGELFF. CDR3 DNA sequence: TGTGCCAGCAGTTTTCTCACCGGGGAGCTGTTTTTT.

The chain recombines TRBV7-2 with TRBJ1-1; D perhaps matches TRBD1 (5 bases). Per the germline V gene, CDR1 is SGHTA and CDR2 is FQGNSA. Trimming took off 5 bases at V and 4 bases at J, with 17 bases between the two ends. This CDR3 comprises 15 residues. CDR3: CASSLSGGWGTEAFF. CDR3 DNA: TGTGCCAGCAGCCTCAGTGGGGGGTGGGGCACTGAAGCTTTCTTT.

The chain links TRBV28 to TRBJ1-1, with a possible D match to TRBD1 (5 bases). Germline-derived CDR1 and CDR2 are MDHEN and SYDVKM. This CDR3 region has 12 residues. The V and J ends lost 8 bases and 1 base respectively, with 8 bases between them. In DNA, the CDR3 is TGTGCCAGCGGGGGGAGGAACACTGAAGCTTTCTTT. The encoded protein is CASGGRNTEAFF.

This chain uses TRBV28 with TRBJ2-2, with D unresolved. V lost 6 bases and J 3 bases, leaving 11 bases between the germline ends. The germline gives CDR1 MDHEN, CDR2 SYDVKM. The CDR3 loop spans 14 amino acids. The CDR3 nucleotides are TGTGCCAGCAGCCTAACAGATTACACCGGGGAGCTGTTTTTT. Its protein product is CASSLTDYTGELFF.

CDR3 nucleotides: TGCGCCAGCAGCCAAGTTGCGTATGAGCAGTTCTTC. Encoded protein: CASSQVAYEQFF. The V and J genes are TRBV4-1 and TRBJ2-1; D remains ambiguous. Looked up from germline, CDR1 is MGHRA and CDR2 is YSYEKL. Deletions cut 1 base from V and 8 bases from J, with 6 bases between. The CDR3 is made up of 12 amino acids.

V and J are TRBV6-5 and TRBJ2-7, with 9 bases fitting TRBD1. The germline gives CDR1 MNHEY, CDR2 SVGAGI. The junction had 6 bases not matched to a gene; V was cut back by 5 bases and J by 4 bases. CDR3 length: 14 residues. The chain's CDR3 is CASSKKQGAYEQYF. CDR3 nucleotide sequence: TGTGCCAGCAGTAAGAAACAGGGGGCGTACGAGCAGTACTTC.

This chain joins TRBV11-1 and TRBJ2-1, with 7 bases fitting TRBD1. The V gene's germline CDR1 is SGHAT and CDR2 FQDESV (reference sequence). The CDR3 extends over 14 amino acids. Trimming at V came to 6 bases and at J to 7 bases, leaving 9 bases not matched to a gene. CDR3 nucleotide sequence: TGTGCCAGCAGGACAGGGTGGGATTGGAATGAGCAGTTCTTC. Translated: CASRTGWDWNEQFF.

This chain connects TRBV5-1 to TRBJ2-1, with TRBD2 matching 11 bases. The CDR3 runs to 14 residues. Unmatched junction bases numbered 3, after V lost 4 bases and J lost 6 bases. CDR1 and CDR2 (germline): SGHRS, YFSETQ. CDR3 coding DNA: TGCGCCAGCAGCGCCGGGACTAGCGGCAATGAGCAGTTCTTC. Translated, it gives CASSAGTSGNEQFF. Variable domain in full (rest from reference TRBV5-1 and TRBJ2-1): KAGVTQTPRYLIKTRGQQVTLSCSPISGHRSVSWYQQTPGQGLQFLFEYFSETQRNKGNFPGRFSGRQFSNSRSEMNVSTLELGDSALYLCASSAGTSGNEQFFGPGTRLTVL.

V usage is TRBV19 and J usage is TRBJ2-2; a weak D match, TRBD1 (6 bases). The V end lost 6 bases, the J end lost 4 bases, and 21 bases lay between the germline ends. The germline CDR1 and CDR2 sequences are LNHDA and SQIVND (reference sequence). There are 17 residues in the CDR3. CDR3 in amino acids: CASSLDSPRASTGELFF. The CDR3 DNA sequence: TGTGCCAGTAGCCTGGACAGTCCACGAGCGTCCACCGGGGAGCTGTTTTTT.

The rearrangement uses TRBV10-1 and TRBJ2-3; 11 bases fit TRBD1. In germline, CDR1 is WNHNN, CDR2 SYGVQD (reference sequence). The CDR3 length is 16 residues. V shed 4 bases and J 6 bases; nucleotides not matched to a gene: 9. CDR3 sequence: CASSGTRTGGFDTQYF. The CDR3 nucleotides read TGCGCCAGCAGTGGGACGAGGACAGGGGGCTTCGATACGCAGTATTTT.

This sequence joins TRBV6-5 and TRBJ1-1; possibly TRBD1 for D (5 bases). Germline CDR1 is MNHEY and CDR2 is SVGAGI. The V end was cut by 4 bases, the J end by 1 base, with 13 bases between. This CDR3 spans 15 amino acids. In DNA, the CDR3 is TGTGCCAGCAGTTTGGAAGGGGCCCGGAACACTGAAGCTTTCTTT. Protein sequence: CASSLEGARNTEAFF.

The rearrangement joins TRBV9 to TRBJ2-1, with a tentative D call TRBD1 (6 bases). The CDR3 loop spans 16 amino acids. From germline, CDR1 is SGDLS and CDR2 YYNGEE. V dropped 0 bases and J dropped 4 bases, with 14 bases sitting between them. The CDR3 nucleotides are TGTGCCAGCAGCGTAGTGGGGGCTAGCAGATACAATGAGCAGTTCTTC. This sequence encodes CASSVVGASRYNEQFF.

The chain carries TRBV19 and TRBJ1-2; D is ambiguous. The CDR3 consists of 13 residues. Germline V CDR1 and CDR2: LNHDA, SQIVND (reference sequence). Trimming took 8 bases from V and 2 from J, leaving 12 bases between them. As DNA, the CDR3 is TGTGCCAGTGCGGCGGGGATGAACTATGGCTACACCTTC. Translation: CASAAGMNYGYTF. The whole variable domain, remainder taken from reference TRBV19 and TRBJ1-2, is DGGITQSPKYLFRKEGQNVTLSCEQNLNHDAMYWYRQDPGQGLRLIYYSQIVNDFQKGDIAEGYSVSREKKESFPLTVTSAQKNPTAFYLCASAAGMNYGYTFGSGTRLTVV.

This clone was seen only once. V gene TRBV6-4 combines with J gene TRBJ2-6; 7 bases map to TRBD1. Germline V lookup: CDR1 MRHNA, CDR2 SNTAGT. The CDR3 extends over 17 amino acids. The junction had 11 bases not matched to a gene; V was cut back by 9 bases and J by 0 bases. The CDR3 reads CASKDTGVLSGANVLTF. The CDR3 DNA sequence: TGTGCCAGTAAGGATACAGGGGTACTCTCTGGGGCCAACGTCCTGACTTTC.

This rearrangement joins TRBV6-1 to TRBJ1-3; weak D call: TRBD1 (5 bases). The CDR3 sequence is 16 residues long. Per the germline V gene, CDR1 is MNHNS and CDR2 is SASEGT. The V end lost 0 bases, the J end lost 3 bases, and 12 bases lay between the germline ends. The CDR3 spells CASSEAARQLGNTIYF. In DNA, the CDR3 is TGTGCCAGCAGTGAAGCTGCCAGACAGCTTGGAAACACCATATATTTT.

Comment on this clone: Germline and junction disagree at one end, which may indicate a read error. The chain couples TRBV6-4 to TRBJ1-1; D remains ambiguous. In germline, CDR1 is MRHNA, CDR2 SNTAGT. The CDR3 has 13 amino acids. CDR3 DNA: TGTGCCATCGGAAAGACCAGGAACCCTGAAGCTTTCTTT. Residues: CAIGKTRNPEAFF.

The chain employs TRBV6-2 or TRBV6-3 and TRBJ2-5; D possibly corresponds to TRBD1 (6 bases). The CDR3 consists of 16 residues. Germline V gene data show CDR1 as MNHEY and CDR2 as SVGEGT. The germline V and J ends were trimmed by 6 bases and 5 bases, with 22 bases remaining between them. The CDR3 is CASSSRDTGSLETQYF. CDR3 nucleotides: TGTGCCAGCAGCTCCAGAGATACAGGGTCTTTGGAGACCCAGTACTTC.

The chain carries TRBV14 and TRBJ2-7, with 8 bases aligning to TRBD1. The germline V gene encodes CDR1 SGHDN and CDR2 FVKESK. The CDR3 runs to 15 residues. With V trimmed by 0 bases and J by 9 bases, 10 bases remained unmatched. CDR3 DNA: TGTGCCAGCAGCCAAGATTGGACAGGGCCCTCCGGGCAGTACTTC. Translated: CASSQDWTGPSGQYF.

V gene TRBV27 combines with J gene TRBJ2-7, with a possible D match to TRBD2 (5 bases). The CDR3 runs 14 residues. The V end lost 5 bases, the J end lost 2 bases, and 13 bases lay between the germline ends. Germline lookup yields CDR1 MNHEY and CDR2 SMNVEV (reference sequence). The CDR3 region is CASSPVGGTYEQYF. The CDR3 DNA sequence: TGTGCCAGCAGTCCCGTAGGAGGAACCTACGAGCAGTACTTC.

V gene TRBV12-3 or TRBV12-4 combines with J gene TRBJ1-2, with 8 bases fitting TRBD1. The CDR3 extends over 13 amino acids. J was trimmed by 6 bases and V by 7 bases; bases with no gene match: 7. The DNA of the CDR3 is TGTGCCAGCAACTTTGGACAGGGCCATGGCTACACCTTC. This translates into CASNFGQGHGYTF.

This chain connects TRBV19 to TRBJ2-2; 8 bases align to TRBD1. V gave up 7 bases and J gave up 6 bases; unmatched junction bases: 4. CDR1 and CDR2 (germline): LNHDA, SQIVND (reference sequence). CDR3 length equals 13 residues. DNA for the CDR3: TGTGCCAGTACCCCACAGGGGGCCGGGGAGCTGTTTTTT. Translating gives CASTPQGAGELFF.